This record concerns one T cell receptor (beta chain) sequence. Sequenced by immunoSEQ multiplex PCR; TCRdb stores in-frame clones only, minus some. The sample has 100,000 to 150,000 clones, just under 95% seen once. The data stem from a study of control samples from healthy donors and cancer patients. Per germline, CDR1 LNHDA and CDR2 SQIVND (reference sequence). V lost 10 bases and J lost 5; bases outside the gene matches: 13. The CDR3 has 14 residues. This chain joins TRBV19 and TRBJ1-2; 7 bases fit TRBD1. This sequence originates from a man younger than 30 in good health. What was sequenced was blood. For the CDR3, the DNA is TGTGCCACCACCCGACAGGGACCAGTTTATGGCTACACCTTC. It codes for CATTRQGPVYGYTF.